The rows below give T cell receptor beta chains drawn from one sample of a study of T cell responses to AZD1222 COVID-19 vaccine. Measured with immunoSEQ multiplex PCR; TCRdb has only the in-frame clones, and not every one. The sample records 100,000 to 150,000 clones, 91% being singletons. Specimen: peripheral blood, collected 28 days after the second AZD1222 dose. All receptors derive from an adult who received the AZD1222 COVID-19 vaccine. Both conserved end residues are part of each CDR3. D genes are given only for firm matches. Size is omitted from some rows. Given values are once, few, many or a class for expanded clones.

cdr3_nt	cdr3_aa	v_call	j_call	d_call	clone_size
TGTGCCAGCAGTAGCACCGGGACCAACTACAATGAGCAGTTCTTC	CASSSTGTNYNEQFF	TRBV5-8	TRBJ2-1	-	-
TGCGCCAGCAGCTTGGGGGACGGTACAAACACTGAAGCTTTCTTT	CASSLGDGTNTEAFF	TRBV5-1	TRBJ1-1	-	-
TGTGCCAGCAGTTACCGTCCGACAGGAGTTAACTATGGCTACACCTTC	CASSYRPTGVNYGYTF	TRBV6-2/TRBV6-3	TRBJ1-2	-	-
TGTGCCAGCAGCTTGGAGGGGTTAGGCGGGAGGGCCATAAATGAGCAGTTCTTC	CASSLEGLGGRAINEQFF	TRBV5-5	TRBJ2-1	TRBD2	-
TGCGCCAGCAGCTTGGGTGGGGCCAACACCGGGGAGCTGTTTTTT	CASSLGGANTGELFF	TRBV5-1	TRBJ2-2	-	-
TGTGCCAGTAGTATAGGGCCCCGGACAGGATATGGCTACACCTTC	CASSIGPRTGYGYTF	TRBV19	TRBJ1-2	TRBD1	-
TGTGCCAGCAGGACCCTCCGTGGCAATCAGCCCCAGCATTTT	CASRTLRGNQPQHF	TRBV6-5	TRBJ1-5	-	-
TGTGCCAGCAGCGTAAGGCCCGCGGACTTGGGGACCCAGTACTTC	CASSVRPADLGTQYF	TRBV9	TRBJ2-5	-	-
TGTGCCAGCTCACCACCGACGGAGAACACTGAAGCTTTCTTT	CASSPPTENTEAFF	TRBV18	TRBJ1-1	-	once
TGTGCCAGCAGCCCCTGGGGAGGACAAAGCTATAATTCACCCCTCCACTTT	CASSPWGGQSYNSPLHF	TRBV9	TRBJ1-6	-	once
TGTGCCAGCAGGCCGAGGGGGGGTCTCTCGGGAGATACGCAGTATTTT	CASRPRGGLSGDTQYF	TRBV11-2	TRBJ2-3	-	-
TGTGCCAGCAACAGGACACCTAATGAAAAACTGTTTTTT	CASNRTPNEKLFF	TRBV12-3/TRBV12-4	TRBJ1-4	-	-
TGTGCCAGCAGCGCCACCCGGGACGCCCGCAATGAGCAGTTCTTC	CASSATRDARNEQFF	TRBV7-6	TRBJ2-1	-	-
TGTGCCAGCAGCCCCCAAAGGGCGAACACTGAAGCTTTCTTT	CASSPQRANTEAFF	TRBV7-2	TRBJ1-1	-	-
TGTGCCAGCAGCTCTGCGGGGGCATCGGGCCGGGGCGAGCAGTACTTC	CASSSAGASGRGEQYF	TRBV5-4	TRBJ2-7	-	-
TGTGCCAGCAGCCAAGGACAGTTCATGAACACTGAAGCTTTCTTT	CASSQGQFMNTEAFF	TRBV3-1/TRBV3-2	TRBJ1-1	-	-
TGTGCCACCAGTGATTTATGGGGGGCGGATGGCTACACCTTC	CATSDLWGADGYTF	TRBV24-1	TRBJ1-2	-	-
TGTGCCAGCAGCTTAGCGGATAGGGGCTGGGAGGGGCTAAGAGGAAACACCATATATTTT	CASSLADRGWEGLRGNTIYF	TRBV7-4	TRBJ1-3	-	-
TGTGCCAGCAGGAGGACTAGCACAGATACGCAGTATTTT	CASRRTSTDTQYF	TRBV27	TRBJ2-3	-	-
TGTGCCAGCAGCTTGGTCGCAGGGTATAGCAATCAGCCCCAGCATTTT	CASSLVAGYSNQPQHF	TRBV5-5	TRBJ1-5	-	-
TGTGCCAGTAGTAGGCAGAACCAAGAGACCCAGTACTTC	CASSRQNQETQYF	TRBV19	TRBJ2-5	-	-
TGTGCTAGTGGTTTGGTATCAGTCACCGGGGAGCTGTTTTTT	CASGLVSVTGELFF	TRBV12-5	TRBJ2-2	-	few
TGCGCCAGCAGCCAGGCCGGGACAGGCCAGCCCCAGCATTTT	CASSQAGTGQPQHF	TRBV4-1	TRBJ1-5	TRBD1	few
TGTGCCACCCAAGCGGGAGGCACAGATACGCAGTATTTT	CATQAGGTDTQYF	TRBV10-3	TRBJ2-3	TRBD2	-
TGTGCCAGCAGTGAAGAGGTGGCGGGGGAAAAACTGTTTTTT	CASSEEVAGEKLFF	TRBV25-1	TRBJ1-4	-	-
TGTGCCACCAGCAGCGTACAGAGCGGGCGAAGGGGGATCCAAGAGACCCAGTACTTC	CATSSVQSGRRGIQETQYF	TRBV15	TRBJ2-5	-	-
TGTGCCAGCAGCTTACAGTCCTACGAGCAGTACTTC	CASSLQSYEQYF	TRBV7-2	TRBJ2-7	-	-
TGTGCCAGCAGCCCTAGCGGGGGGCCGCAAGAGACCCAGTACTTC	CASSPSGGPQETQYF	TRBV9	TRBJ2-5	TRBD2	-
TGTGCCAGCACCCCTGCGGGGGCAGACACCATATATTTT	CASTPAGADTIYF	TRBV12-3/TRBV12-4	TRBJ1-3	-	-
TGTGCCAGCAGCTCGGGAGGCGGGAGTGAAAAACTGTTTTTT	CASSSGGGSEKLFF	TRBV3-1/TRBV3-2	TRBJ1-4	-	-
TGTGCCAGCAGTTCTGGACAAATACAAGAGACCCAGTACTTC	CASSSGQIQETQYF	TRBV6-5	TRBJ2-5	-	-
TGTGCCTGGAGTGTAAGGACTTCCACCCCCGCTGAAGCTTTCTTT	CAWSVRTSTPAEAFF	TRBV30	TRBJ1-1	-	-
TGTGCCACCAGCAGGGACAGCCAAGAGACCCAGTACTTC	CATSRDSQETQYF	TRBV15	TRBJ2-5	-	once
TGTGCCAGCTCACCAACAGCGAACACTGAAGCTTTCTTT	CASSPTANTEAFF	TRBV18	TRBJ1-1	-	-
TGTGCCAGCAGCTACGGGGGAGGTGGCGAGCAGTACTTC	CASSYGGGGEQYF	TRBV3-1/TRBV3-2	TRBJ2-7	-	-
TGTGCCAGCAGCTCGACGCCTGGCAATGAGCAGTTCTTC	CASSSTPGNEQFF	TRBV3-1/TRBV3-2	TRBJ2-1	-	-
TGTGCCTGGGGGGACGGGAGAGCGCTATACAATGAGCAGTTCTTC	CAWGDGRALYNEQFF	TRBV30	TRBJ2-1	-	once
TGTGCCAGTAGGGCGCAGAACTATGGCTACACCTTC	CASRAQNYGYTF	TRBV19	TRBJ1-2	-	-
TGTGCCAGCAGGAAGACAGGGGGAACTGAAGCTTTCTTT	CASRKTGGTEAFF	TRBV3-1/TRBV3-2	TRBJ1-1	TRBD1	-
TGTGCCAGCAGCATTGGGACTAGCGGGGGGTGGGATACGCAGTATTTT	CASSIGTSGGWDTQYF	TRBV7-2	TRBJ2-3	TRBD2	-
TGTGCCATCCAGGGGCGGGAGCGGGGTTTCAATGAGCAGTTCTTC	CAIQGRERGFNEQFF	TRBV10-3	TRBJ2-1	-	-
TGTGCCAGCAGTGGGGCGGGGCAGCGTGAAGCTTTCTTT	CASSGAGQREAFF	TRBV12-3/TRBV12-4	TRBJ1-1	-	-
TGTGCCAGCAGTTACCAGGGGCTGGGGACCCAGTACTTC	CASSYQGLGTQYF	TRBV6-5	TRBJ2-5	-	-
TGTGCCAGCAGCTTAGCGGGCGCCAGCTCCTATAATTCACCCCTCCACTTT	CASSLAGASSYNSPLHF	TRBV7-9	TRBJ1-6	-	once
TGTGCCAGCAGCGCTGGATCCGGTGGAAGGTTTTACTCTGGAAACACCATATATTTT	CASSAGSGGRFYSGNTIYF	TRBV9	TRBJ1-3	-	many
TGCGCCAGCAGCCAAGTCCGGGACAGCTTACCGCGAACTGAAGCTTTCTTT	CASSQVRDSLPRTEAFF	TRBV4-1	TRBJ1-1	TRBD1	-
TGTGCCAGCAGTGCCCCCCCCTACCGCACAGATACGCAGTATTTT	CASSAPPYRTDTQYF	TRBV6-2/TRBV6-3	TRBJ2-3	-	-
TGTGCCACCAGTGAGTCAGGTCGGGCGAATGAAAAACTGTTTTTT	CATSESGRANEKLFF	TRBV24-1	TRBJ1-4	-	-
TGTGCCACCAGCAGAGGCCGGGGTGGAAACACCATATATTTT	CATSRGRGGNTIYF	TRBV15	TRBJ1-3	-	-
TGTGCCAGCAGTGTTCCTGCCAACTTC	CASSVPANF	TRBV2	TRBJ1-2	-	-
TGTGCCAGCAGCTTAGTAGGTGGACAGCAAGAGACCCAGTACTTC	CASSLVGGQQETQYF	TRBV7-9	TRBJ2-5	-	-
TGTGCCAGCAGTCCTTTGGGGCCCAACCGCCCGGTTGTCCAGTACTTC	CASSPLGPNRPVVQYF	TRBV25-1	TRBJ2-5	-	-
TGCAGCGTGACCGAGGGGCAGACGAACACTGAAGCTTTCTTT	CSVTEGQTNTEAFF	TRBV29-1	TRBJ1-1	-	-
TGTGCCAGCAGCCCGTCCGAGGGGACAGGGAATGCTTTCTTT	CASSPSEGTGNAFF	TRBV11-1	TRBJ1-1	TRBD1	-
TGTGCCAGCAGCCTACCCGCAGGGGGTAGCGGGAGAGCGGATACGCAGTATTTT	CASSLPAGGSGRADTQYF	TRBV4-2	TRBJ2-3	TRBD2	once